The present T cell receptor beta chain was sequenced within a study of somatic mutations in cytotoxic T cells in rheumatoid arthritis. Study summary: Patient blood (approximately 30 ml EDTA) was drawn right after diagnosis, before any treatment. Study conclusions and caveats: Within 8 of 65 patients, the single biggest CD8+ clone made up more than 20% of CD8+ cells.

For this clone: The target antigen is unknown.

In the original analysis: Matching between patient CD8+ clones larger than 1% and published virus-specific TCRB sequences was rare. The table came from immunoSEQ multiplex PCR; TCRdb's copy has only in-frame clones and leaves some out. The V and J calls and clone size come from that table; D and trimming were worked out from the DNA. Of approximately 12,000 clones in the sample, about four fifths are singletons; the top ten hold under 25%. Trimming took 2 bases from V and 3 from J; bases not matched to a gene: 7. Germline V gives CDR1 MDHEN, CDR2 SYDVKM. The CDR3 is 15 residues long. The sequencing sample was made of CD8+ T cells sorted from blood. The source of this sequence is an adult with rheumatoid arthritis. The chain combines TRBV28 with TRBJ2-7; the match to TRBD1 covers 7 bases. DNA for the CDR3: TGTGCCAGCAGTTTAAGGCAGGGGGTCATCTACGAGCAGTACTTC. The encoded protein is CASSLRQGVIYEQYF.